The rows below give T cell receptor beta chains drawn from one sample of a study of tumor T cells in aggressive B-cell lymphoma. Profiling relied on immunoSEQ multiplex PCR, and the TCRdb table lists in-frame clones only, not all of them. The sample lists 1,500 to 2,000 clones, around 86% seen once, with 8% to 11% in the top ten. Sequencing was done on a sample of tumor tissue. These TCRs come from an adult with diffuse large B cell lymphoma. CDR3s include the opening cysteine and the closing phenylalanine or tryptophan. Each record gives: clone size, D gene, V gene, J gene, CDR3 protein, CDR3 DNA. A D gene is named only where the DNA matches it firmly. The size entry is marked missing in some rows and otherwise reads once, few, many or a size class.

>NA|TRBD2|TRBV5-1|TRBJ2-1
CASSPSGEGLRDNEQFF
TGCGCCAGCAGCCCTAGCGGAGAGGGGCTCCGGGACAATGAGCAGTTCTTC
>NA|TRBD2|TRBV4-2|TRBJ2-3
CASSQTGLEGYTDTQYF
TGTGCCAGCAGCCAAACAGGACTAGAGGGGTATACGGATACGCAGTATTTT
>NA|TRBD2|TRBV28|TRBJ2-3
CASSPSGGTDTQYF
TGTGCCAGCAGTCCTAGCGGGGGCACAGATACGCAGTATTTT
>NA|NA|TRBV6-4|TRBJ2-1
CASSDRGLGNEQFF
TGTGCCAGCAGTGACAGGGGTTTAGGCAATGAGCAGTTCTTC
>NA|TRBD1|TRBV2|TRBJ1-1
CASTKEDRWDSEAFF
TGTGCCAGCACTAAAGAGGACAGGTGGGACTCTGAAGCTTTCTTT
>NA|NA|TRBV7-8|TRBJ2-5
CASRKTDEETQYF
TGTGCCAGCAGGAAGACAGATGAAGAGACCCAGTACTTC
>NA|NA|TRBV7-8|TRBJ2-3
CASSHYTGVFQGGTDTQYF
TGTGCCAGCAGCCACTACACGGGAGTATTCCAGGGGGGCACAGATACGCAGTATTTT
>NA|NA|TRBV5-1|TRBJ2-1
CASSSDAGSRVQFF
TGCGCCAGCAGCTCCGATGCCGGGTCGAGAGTGCAGTTCTTC
>once|NA|TRBV11-2|TRBJ1-1
CASSLNRVTEAFF
TGTGCCAGCAGCTTAAACAGGGTCACTGAAGCTTTCTTT
>NA|NA|TRBV5-1|TRBJ1-3
CASSLVPGLGNTIYF
TGCGCCAGCAGCTTGGTGCCAGGCCTTGGAAACACCATATATTTT
>NA|NA|TRBV13|TRBJ1-2
CASSPGGAEYGYTF
TGTGCCAGCAGCCCCGGGGGGGCGGAATATGGCTACACCTTC
>NA|NA|TRBV28|TRBJ1-4
CASSLIRDEFEKLFF
TGTGCCAGCAGTCTGATCAGGGATGAGTTTGAAAAACTGTTTTTT
>NA|TRBD2|TRBV19|TRBJ2-3
CASRWSGGDTQYF
TGTGCCAGTAGGTGGTCGGGAGGGGATACGCAGTATTTT
>NA|NA|TRBV7-9|TRBJ1-3
CASSSEGNTIYF
TGTGCCAGCAGCTCGGAGGGAAACACCATATATTTT
>NA|TRBD2|TRBV7-8|TRBJ2-1
CASSLRGVSGYYNEQFF
TGTGCCAGCAGCCTGCGTGGAGTTAGCGGGTACTACAATGAGCAGTTCTTC
>NA|TRBD1|TRBV4-1|TRBJ1-5
CASSQSLDRGHQPQHF
TGCGCCAGCAGCCAATCCCTAGACAGGGGACATCAGCCCCAGCATTTT
>NA|NA|TRBV7-9|TRBJ1-2
CASSPGAF
TGTGCCAGCAGTCCTGGGGCTTTC
>NA|TRBD1|TRBV7-9|TRBJ1-1
CASSLSQTGGTEAFF
TGTGCCAGCAGCTTATCCCAGACAGGGGGGACTGAAGCTTTCTTT
>NA|TRBD1|TRBV28|TRBJ1-5
CASSSDRSNQPQHF
TGTGCCAGCAGTTCGGACAGGAGCAATCAGCCCCAGCATTTT
>NA|TRBD2|TRBV29-1|TRBJ2-7
CSVGGTTSSYEQYF
TGCAGCGTTGGCGGGACTACCAGCTCCTACGAGCAGTACTTC
>NA|TRBD2|TRBV28|TRBJ2-7
CASSFSFGTSGSRYEQYF
TGTGCCAGCAGTTTCTCCTTCGGGACTAGCGGGAGTCGCTACGAGCAGTACTTC
>NA|NA|TRBV7-9|TRBJ1-5
CASSLGGPRSPQHF
TGTGCCAGCAGCCTCGGGGGTCCCAGATCGCCCCAGCATTTT
>NA|NA|TRBV10-3|TRBJ2-2
CAISGTLSNTGELFF
TGTGCCATCAGTGGGACTTTATCGAACACCGGGGAGCTGTTTTTT
>NA|TRBD1|TRBV6-5|TRBJ1-3
CATMTGANTIYF
TGTGCCACCATGACAGGGGCAAACACCATATATTTT
>few|TRBD1|TRBV9|TRBJ2-1
CASSIARQGNEQFF
TGTGCCAGCAGCATAGCACGACAGGGCAATGAGCAGTTCTTC
>NA|TRBD1|TRBV27|TRBJ1-2
CASSQSGTDFLYGYTF
TGTGCCAGCAGTCAATCCGGGACAGATTTTCTCTATGGCTACACCTTC
>NA|NA|TRBV7-6|TRBJ2-1
CASSPFLDPRGIF
TGTGCCAGCAGCCCCTTTTTGGACCCGCGCGGGATCTTC
>NA|TRBD2|TRBV5-5|TRBJ2-7
CASSLVAGSSYEQYF
TGTGCCAGCAGCTTGGTAGCGGGTAGCTCCTACGAGCAGTACTTC
>NA|NA|TRBV18|TRBJ1-3
CASSLQTGTLGNTIYF
TGTGCCAGCTCACTCCAGACAGGCACTCTTGGAAACACCATATATTTT
>NA|NA|TRBV6-1|TRBJ2-5
CASSDQGWEETQYF
TGTGCCAGCAGTGATCAGGGATGGGAAGAGACCCAGTACTTC
>NA|NA|TRBV7-9|TRBJ2-1
CASSSHRDPYNEQFF
TGTGCCAGTAGCTCCCACAGGGATCCATACAATGAGCAGTTCTTC
>NA|TRBD2|TRBV4-2|TRBJ2-1
CASSRTSGSNGEQFF
TGTGCCAGCAGCCGCACTAGCGGGAGTAACGGTGAGCAGTTCTTC
>NA|NA|TRBV5-1|TRBJ2-7
CASSLVSGFRGYEQYF
TGCGCCAGCAGCCTGGTGAGTGGGTTCAGGGGCTACGAGCAGTACTTC
>NA|NA|TRBV5-1|TRBJ2-2
CASSFTGVGAGELFF
TGCGCCAGCAGCTTTACGGGAGTAGGAGCCGGGGAGCTGTTTTTT
>once|TRBD1|TRBV6-6|TRBJ1-5
CASSYSNRGMEPQHF
TGTGCCAGCAGTTACTCGAACAGGGGCATGGAGCCCCAGCATTTT
>NA|NA|TRBV6-1|TRBJ1-4
CASSEGAGANEKLFF
TGTGCCAGCAGTGAAGGGGCAGGGGCTAATGAAAAACTGTTTTTT
>NA|TRBD2|TRBV14|TRBJ2-7
CASSQLAGGSYEQYF
TGTGCCAGCAGCCAACTAGCGGGGGGCTCCTACGAGCAGTACTTC
>NA|TRBD2|TRBV12-5|TRBJ2-1
CASGLSRTSGGYNEQFF
TGCGCTAGTGGTTTGTCACGGACTAGCGGGGGGTACAATGAGCAGTTCTTC
>NA|NA|TRBV9|TRBJ1-1
CASSVEGSRAFF
TGTGCCAGCAGCGTAGAAGGGAGCAGAGCTTTCTTT
>NA|NA|TRBV16|TRBJ1-2
CASSQLGGASNYGYTF
TGTGCCAGCAGCCAATTAGGGGGAGCGTCTAACTATGGCTACACCTTC
>NA|NA|TRBV19|TRBJ1-1
CASSARDSVNTEAFF
TGTGCCAGTAGTGCGCGGGACTCGGTAAACACTGAAGCTTTCTTT
>NA|TRBD1|TRBV7-6|TRBJ2-7
CASSSPGGYEQYF
TGTGCCAGCAGCTCCCCAGGGGGCTACGAGCAGTACTTC
>NA|TRBD1|TRBV4-1|TRBJ1-1
CASSQGLDRGNTEAFF
TGCGCCAGCAGCCAAGGACTCGACAGGGGGAACACTGAAGCTTTCTTT
>NA|NA|TRBV7-9|TRBJ1-4
CASSLESGKLFF
TGTGCCAGCAGCTTAGAGTCGGGGAAACTGTTTTTT
>few|NA|TRBV7-9|TRBJ2-5
CASNLGSAREETQYF
TGTGCCAGCAACTTAGGGTCCGCTCGGGAAGAGACCCAGTACTTC
>NA|TRBD2|TRBV19|TRBJ2-5
CASSIWEGSQETQYF
TGTGCCAGTAGTATCTGGGAGGGAAGTCAAGAGACCCAGTACTTC
>NA|NA|TRBV7-6|TRBJ1-5
CASSSVPGATGPQHF
TGTGCCAGCAGCTCCGTACCAGGGGCTACGGGGCCCCAGCATTTT
>once|TRBD1|TRBV14|TRBJ1-5
CASSRPGQGQPQHF
TGTGCCAGCAGCCGCCCGGGACAGGGTCAGCCCCAGCATTTT
>NA|NA|TRBV6-5|TRBJ2-4
CASSYGGGRDIQYF
TGTGCCAGCAGTTACGGTGGGGGGAGAGACATTCAGTACTTC
>NA|NA|TRBV9|TRBJ1-1
CASSVGQRNTEAFF
TGTGCCAGCAGCGTCGGACAGAGGAACACTGAAGCTTTCTTT
>few|TRBD2|TRBV5-4|TRBJ2-3
CASSVLANTQYF
TGTGCCAGCAGCGTACTAGCGAATACGCAGTATTTT
>NA|NA|TRBV19|TRBJ1-1
CASSIAPRGNTEAFF
TGTGCCAGTAGTATAGCCCCCAGGGGAAACACTGAAGCTTTCTTT
>NA|NA|TRBV4-2|TRBJ2-2
CASSQLTGINTGELFF
TGTGCCAGCAGCCAACTAACCGGGATAAACACCGGGGAGCTGTTTTTT
>NA|NA|TRBV25-1|TRBJ1-1
CASSPPRGTTEAFF
TGTGCCAGCAGTCCCCCTAGGGGGACCACTGAAGCTTTCTTT
>NA|TRBD1|TRBV27|TRBJ1-5
CASSLSGGGQGNQPQHF
TGTGCCAGCAGTTTATCGGGTGGGGGACAGGGGAATCAGCCCCAGCATTTT
>NA|NA|TRBV14|TRBJ2-5
CASSQGGEWTQYF
TGTGCCAGCAGCCAAGGGGGAGAGTGGACCCAGTACTTC
>NA|TRBD2|TRBV18|TRBJ2-7
CASSGASGDHYEQYF
TGTGCCAGCTCAGGGGCCAGCGGGGACCACTACGAGCAGTACTTC